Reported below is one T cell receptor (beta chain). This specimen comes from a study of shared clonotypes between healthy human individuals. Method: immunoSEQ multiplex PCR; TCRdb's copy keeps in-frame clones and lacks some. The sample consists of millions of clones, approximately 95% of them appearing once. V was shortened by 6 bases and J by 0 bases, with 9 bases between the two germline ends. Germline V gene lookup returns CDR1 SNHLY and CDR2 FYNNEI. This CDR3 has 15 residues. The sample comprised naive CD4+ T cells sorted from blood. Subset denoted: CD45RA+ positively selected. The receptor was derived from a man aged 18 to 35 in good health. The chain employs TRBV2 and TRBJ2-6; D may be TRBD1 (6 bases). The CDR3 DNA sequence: TGTGCCAGCAGCGGACAGTTCTCTGGGGCCAACGTCCTGACTTTC. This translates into CASSGQFSGANVLTF.